These 15 T cell receptor beta chains were all obtained from the same sample, sequenced in a study of cytomegalovirus exposure and HLA in healthy donors. Primers for the PCR totalled 60 Vbeta and 13 Jbeta. Profiled with immunoSEQ multiplex PCR; TCRdb holds only in-frame clones, not every one. The sample consists of fewer than 250,000 clones, over 70% of them appearing once. Sequencing input: PBMCs. All receptors come from a man in his forties or fifties in good health and CMV-seropositive.

This clone was observed a few times. The CDR3 here is CASSLEDRDDYGYTF. As DNA, the CDR3 is TGTGCCAGCAGCCTTGAGGACAGGGACGACTATGGCTACACCTTC. The chain recombines TRBV5-6 with TRBJ1-2, with 8 bases aligning to TRBD1. The CDR3 is made up of 15 amino acids. Germline lookup yields CDR1 SGHDT and CDR2 YYEEEE. V shed 4 bases, J shed 3 bases, and the junction held 8 bases outside the gene matches.

This clone was seen a handful of times. Here the CDR3 DNA reads TGTGCCAGCAGCTCCTGGGGGGGAGACACCGGGGAGCTGTTTTTT. It yields the protein CASSSWGGDTGELFF. V and J are TRBV7-3 and TRBJ2-2; TRBD2 aligns across 7 bases. Germline assignment: CDR1 SGHTA and CDR2 FQGTGA. Trimming took 4 bases from V and 3 from J; bases not matched to a gene: 5. CDR3 length: 15 amino acids.

The chain joins TRBV4-1 to TRBJ2-7; 8 positions agree with TRBD1. The trim removed 1 base at V and 2 bases at J, leaving 4 bases unmatched. There are 15 residues in the CDR3. Germline CDR1 reads MGHRA; CDR2 reads YSYEKL. CDR3 loop: CASSQVLQGAYEQYF. Written as DNA, the CDR3 is TGCGCCAGCAGCCAAGTCCTACAGGGGGCCTACGAGCAGTACTTC.

V usage is TRBV19 and J usage is TRBJ2-5, with a tentative D call TRBD1 (7 bases). The closer fit of TRBJ2-7 to the DNA end suggests the J call may be wrong. The CDR3 extends over 15 amino acids. Germline assignment: CDR1 LNHDA and CDR2 SQIVND (reference sequence). The CDR3 loop is CASSVRGDTIYEQYF. CDR3 nucleotide sequence: TGTGCCAGTAGTGTCAGGGGGGACACCATCTACGAGCAGTACTTC.

This chain links TRBV25-1 with TRBJ1-3; D is perhaps TRBD1 (5 bases). The CDR3 contains 16 residues. Germline CDR1 MGHDK, CDR2 SYGVNS. The V and J ends lost 3 bases and 3 bases respectively, with 15 bases between them. The CDR3 DNA is TGTGCCAGCAGTGATAAGGCAGGGATGGTTGGAAACACCATATATTTT. Encoded protein: CASSDKAGMVGNTIYF.

This chain joins TRBV30 and TRBJ2-2, with TRBD2 matching 8 bases. The V segment lost 4 bases and the J segment 1 base; nucleotides outside the gene matches: 8. The germline gives CDR1 GTSNPN, CDR2 SVGIG (reference sequence). The CDR3 contains 16 residues. CDR3 region: CAWTGGASGNTGELFF. DNA for the CDR3: TGTGCCTGGACCGGGGGGGCTAGCGGGAACACCGGGGAGCTGTTTTTT.

This clone was detected only once. The chain uses TRBV5-1 and TRBJ2-1; 10 bases agree with TRBD2. Germline CDR1 is SGHRS and CDR2 is YFSETQ. This CDR3 is 15 amino acids long. V lost 0 bases, J lost 8 bases, and 5 bases stayed unmatched. Written as DNA, the CDR3 is TGCGCCAGCAGCTTGGGAGCGGGAGGGCCAGATGAGCAGTTCTTC. Protein product: CASSLGAGGPDEQFF.

The chain links TRBV7-2 to TRBJ2-1; 9 bases are shared with TRBD1. The CDR3 runs 17 residues. Germline CDR1 and CDR2: SGHTA and FQGNSA. V was pared by 4 bases and J by 1 base, with 8 bases of the junction left unmatched. The CDR3 DNA is TGTGCCAGCAGCTCCCCACAGGGGGCTATGTCCTACAATGAGCAGTTCTTC. It translates to CASSSPQGAMSYNEQFF.

This rearrangement joins TRBV6-1 to TRBJ2-7; 7 nucleotides line up with TRBD1. The CDR3 is 12 amino acids. Germline lookup yields CDR1 MNHNS and CDR2 SASEGT. J was trimmed by 4 bases and V by 6 bases; bases with no gene match: 3. The CDR3 reads CASRGGGYEQYF. The CDR3 DNA reads TGTGCCAGCAGAGGGGGCGGATACGAGCAGTACTTC.

The chain recombines TRBV29-1 with TRBJ2-5; 7 bases agree with TRBD1. The V gene end was trimmed by 5 bases and the J gene end by 5 bases; junction bases not matched to a gene: 8. Per the germline V gene, CDR1 is SQVTM and CDR2 is ANQGSEA. The CDR3 is 13 residues long. CDR3 bases: TGCAGCGTTCCATCGGGACAGATCGAGACCCAGTACTTC. It encodes CSVPSGQIETQYF.

The chain carries TRBV5-1 and TRBJ2-1; 11 positions match TRBD2. V was clipped by 8 bases and J by 5 bases; unmatched bases: 6. CDR1 and CDR2 from the germline V gene are SGHRS and YFSETQ. This CDR3 has 14 residues. CDR3 region: CASSSGRTHNEQFF. The CDR3 DNA reads as TGCGCCAGTTCTAGCGGGAGGACCCACAATGAGCAGTTCTTC.

The gene calls are TRBV29-1 and TRBJ2-7; D is possibly TRBD1 (6 bases). Between the trimmed V and J ends, which lost 4 bases and 0 bases, there was a span of 16 bases. Germline V CDR1 and CDR2: SQVTM, ANQGSEA. The CDR3 contains 15 residues. Here the CDR3 reads CSVAYTGPISYEQYF. CDR3 bases: TGCAGCGTTGCTTATACAGGGCCCATCTCCTACGAGCAGTACTTC.

This clone was picked up one time. The V and J genes are TRBV29-1 and TRBJ2-5, with a tentative D call TRBD2 (5 bases). Germline V gene lookup returns CDR1 SQVTM and CDR2 ANQGSEA. The V end lost 4 bases, the J end lost 1 base, and 10 bases lay between the germline ends. CDR3 size: 13 residues. The CDR3 loop reads CSVVSGPQETQYF. In DNA, the CDR3 is TGCAGCGTTGTAAGCGGCCCCCAAGAGACCCAGTACTTC. The full variable domain, completed using reference TRBV29-1 and TRBJ2-5, is SAVISQKPSRDICQRGTSLTIQCQVDSQVTMMFWYRQQPGQSLTLIATANQGSEATYESGFVIDKFPISRPNLTFSTLTVSNMSPEDSSIYLCSVVSGPQETQYFGPGTRLLVL.

This clone was seen more than once but under ten times. This chain links TRBV19 with TRBJ1-1; tentatively, D is TRBD1 (5 bases). This CDR3 is built from 16 residues. In germline, CDR1 is LNHDA, CDR2 SQIVND (reference sequence). V lost 4 bases to trimming and J lost 8 bases, with 23 bases between them. The DNA for the CDR3 is TGTGCCAGTAGTACCTTCACCATCTTAAAGGGGAACGAAGCTTTCTTT. Translating gives CASSTFTILKGNEAFF. The whole variable domain, remainder taken from reference TRBV19 and TRBJ1-1, is DGGITQSPKYLFRKEGQNVTLSCEQNLNHDAMYWYRQDPGQGLRLIYYSQIVNDFQKGDIAEGYSVSREKKESFPLTVTSAQKNPTAFYLCASSTFTILKGNEAFFGQGTRLTVV.

The chain has TRBV5-1 and TRBJ2-1; 8 nucleotides align to TRBD1. V trimming: 2 bases; J trimming: 7 bases; junction bases outside the gene matches: 2. This CDR3 is built from 13 residues. Germline CDR1 and CDR2: SGHRS and YFSETQ. This chain's CDR3 is CASSFTGGNEQFF. CDR3 bases: TGCGCCAGCAGCTTCACAGGGGGGAATGAGCAGTTCTTC.